These 26 T cell receptor beta chains came from one sample sequenced in a study of T cells in Graves' hyperthyroidism and ophthalmopathy. Using RNA transcripts as the source, TCR beta CDR3 regions were amplified. Carried out on the TCR CDR3, a first-round RT-PCR used the HTBI primer set. TCRdb analysed the multiplex PCR reads with MiXCR anew, one entry per CDR3 protein. The sample holds some 150,000 distinct CDR3 sequences, approximately 24% seen once. Sequencing was done on a sample of blood. The receptors stem from a woman aged 45-60 years with Graves' hyperthyroidism that later progressed to Graves' ophthalmopathy.

This clonotype was detected ten times or more. The chain carries TRBV28 and TRBJ1-5; no firm D call. The V gene lost 1 base and the J gene lost 7 bases, with 5 bases spanning the gap. There are 12 residues in the CDR3. The V gene's germline CDR1 is MDHEN and CDR2 SYDVKM. CDR3 coding DNA: TGTGCCAGCAGTTTATATGACCAGCCCCAGCATTTT. Encoded protein: CASSLYDQPQHF.

This clonotype was detected ten times or more. The chain employs TRBV6-1 and TRBJ1-2; a possible D gene is TRBD1 (6 bases). CDR3 length: 14 residues. CDR1 and CDR2 (germline): MNHNS, SASEGT. The V and J ends lost 6 bases and 8 bases respectively, with 19 bases between them. DNA for the CDR3: TGTGCCAGCAGCCCGGGGACATCGGCTGGGGGCTACACCTTC. Translation: CASSPGTSAGGYTF.

In its sample, this clonotype was seen a few times. The rearrangement joins TRBV28 to TRBJ1-1; D not resolved. This CDR3 spans 14 amino acids. Germline V CDR1 and CDR2: MDHEN, SYDVKM. Trimming left V 4 bases short and J 7 bases short, with 16 bases between. CDR3 nucleotide sequence: TGTGCCAGCAGTTCAGGAGTGATTCGGCGTGAAGCTTTCTTT. Amino acid sequence: CASSSGVIRREAFF.

This clonotype was picked up many times. This chain links TRBV28 with TRBJ1-2; D may be TRBD1 (5 bases). There are 14 residues in the CDR3. V lost 6 bases and J 4 bases, leaving 15 bases between the germline ends. Germline V CDR1 and CDR2: MDHEN, SYDVKM. This chain's CDR3 is CASSSRSGVYGYTF. The CDR3 region has the DNA TGTGCCAGCAGCAGCCGGTCGGGGGTCTATGGCTACACCTTC.

This clonotype has ten or more counts. V is TRBV3-1 and J is TRBJ1-6; weak D call: TRBD1 (5 bases). Germline loops: CDR1 LGHDT, CDR2 YNNKEL (reference sequence). The ends were cut back, 1 base at V and 8 bases at J, with 12 bases in the middle. The CDR3 has 15 amino acids. CDR3 in amino acids: CASSQADKNHSPLHF. In DNA form, the CDR3 reads TGTGCCAGCAGCCAAGCGGACAAAAATCATTCACCCCTCCACTTT.

The chain joins TRBV11-3 to TRBJ1-1; tentative D call: TRBD1 (5 bases). CDR3 size: 12 residues. Trimming shortened V by 4 bases and J by 7 bases, and 10 bases separated the two germline ends. CDR1 and CDR2 from the germline V gene are SGHNT and YENEEA. Written as DNA, the CDR3 is TGTGCCAGCAGCTCAGGGAGGGATGAAGCTTTCTTT. Amino acids: CASSSGRDEAFF.

This chain uses TRBV7-2 with TRBJ2-7; TRBD1 might be the D (6 bases). Germline V gene data show CDR1 as SGHTA and CDR2 as FQGNSA. This CDR3 is built from 15 residues. Trimming took off 1 base at V and 2 bases at J, with 12 bases between the two ends. The CDR3 coding sequence is TGTGCCAGCAGCTTAGTAGGGGGTAATACCTACGAGCAGTACTTC. It encodes CASSLVGGNTYEQYF.

This CDR3 reads CAGGQAGGTQYF. The CDR3 nucleotides are TGTGCCGGGGGACAGGCAGGTGGTACGCAGTATTTT. The chain employs TRBV3-1 and TRBJ2-3; TRBD1 matches 8 bases. Germline CDR1 is LGHDT and CDR2 is YNNKEL (reference sequence). V dropped 11 bases and J dropped 8; count of bases not matched to a gene: 9. The length of the CDR3 is 12 residues.

The rearrangement links TRBV9 to TRBJ1-5; D is perhaps TRBD1 (6 bases). Germline CDR1 reads SGDLS; CDR2 reads YYNGEE. CDR3 length: 15 amino acids. Trimming took off 4 bases at V and 6 bases at J, with 17 bases between the two ends. The CDR3 DNA sequence: TGTGCCAGCAGCCTAACCGGGACATGGGGTCAGCCCCAGCATTTT. It codes for CASSLTGTWGQPQHF.

The chain employs TRBV5-1 and TRBJ2-2; D perhaps matches TRBD1 (6 bases). Germline CDR1 is SGHRS and CDR2 is YFSETQ. Trimming took 5 bases from V and 5 from J, leaving 10 bases between them. The CDR3 runs 13 residues. CDR3 sequence: CASRTQGTGELFF. The CDR3 DNA follows: TGCGCCAGCAGGACACAGGGAACCGGGGAGCTGTTTTTT.

This clonotype came up many times. The J gene is TRBJ2-3, the V gene TRBV7-9; TRBD2 aligns across 14 bases. Germline values: CDR1 SEHNR, CDR2 FQNEAQ (reference sequence). The ends lost 5 bases at V and 6 bases at J; junction bases unmatched: 4. The CDR3 is made up of 15 amino acids. CDR3 in amino acids: CASSLGTSGSDTQYF. CDR3 in DNA: TGTGCCAGCAGCCTCGGGACTAGCGGGAGTGATACGCAGTATTTT.

This clonotype has at least ten counts. This chain connects TRBV7-2 to TRBJ2-2, with D possibly TRBD1 on 6 matching bases. This CDR3 region has 14 residues. V was cut by 7 bases and J by 1 base, with 10 bases left in between. The germline gives CDR1 SGHTA, CDR2 FQGNSA. CDR3 sequence reads: CASKKGENTGELFF. The CDR3 nucleotides read TGTGCCAGCAAGAAGGGGGAGAACACCGGGGAGCTGTTTTTT.

This clonotype was counted ten times or more. The chain couples TRBV11-2 to TRBJ2-1, with D possibly being TRBD1 (6 bases). Germline-derived CDR1 and CDR2 are SGHAT and FQNNGV. Trimming took 3 bases from V and 9 from J, leaving 18 bases between them. The CDR3 has 15 residues. CDR3 nucleotide sequence: TGTGCCAGCAGCTTCGTTAATGGTCTAGGGGGTGAGCAGTTCTTC. Its protein is CASSFVNGLGGEQFF. The whole variable domain, filled in from reference TRBV11-2 and TRBJ2-1, reads EAGVAQSPRYKIIEKRQSVAFWCNPISGHATLYWYQQILGQGPKLLIQFQNNGVVDDSQLPKDRFSAERLKGVDSTLKIQPAKLEDSAVYLCASSFVNGLGGEQFFGPGTRLTVL.

This clonotype was recorded many times. The rearrangement joins TRBV7-9 to TRBJ1-5; 7 bases agree with TRBD1. Trimming removed 0 bases from V and 2 bases from J; junction bases left unmatched: 4. The CDR3 runs 16 residues. Germline lookup yields CDR1 SEHNR and CDR2 FQNEAQ (reference sequence). The CDR3 region is CASSLAGGTGNQPQHF. The CDR3 DNA reads TGTGCCAGCAGCTTAGCGGGCGGGACAGGCAATCAGCCCCAGCATTTT.

The rearrangement uses TRBV3-1 and TRBJ2-1; D is ambiguous. CDR1 and CDR2 (germline): LGHDT, YNNKEL (reference sequence). The CDR3 has 17 residues. Trimming took off 0 bases at V and 12 bases at J, with 24 bases between the two ends. In DNA, the CDR3 is TGTGCCAGCAGCCAAGAGCTCGCCCCCCTCTCAGGACCAATGCAGTTCTTC. Protein product: CASSQELAPLSGPMQFF.

The table lists this clonotype with many counts. The V and J genes are TRBV10-3 and TRBJ2-1; weak D call: TRBD2 (6 bases). V was clipped by 3 bases and J by 9 bases, with 21 bases between them. The germline gives CDR1 ENHRY, CDR2 SYGVKD. The length of the CDR3 is 16 residues. As DNA, the CDR3 is TGTGCCATCAGTGAAGTTAGCCGTGAGCGGAGGGGTGAGCAGTTCTTC. As protein: CAISEVSRERRGEQFF.

The table lists this clonotype with many counts. The V call is TRBV11-1, the J call TRBJ2-7; the D gene could be TRBD1 or TRBD2 (7 bases each). This CDR3 is built from 14 residues. CDR1 is SGHAT and CDR2 is FQDESV in the germline V gene (reference sequence). The V gene lost 4 bases and the J gene lost 6 bases, with 16 bases spanning the gap. The CDR3 DNA is TGTGCCAGCAGCTCAGGGGGGGGGCGGACCGAGCAGTACTTC. It codes for CASSSGGGRTEQYF.

Concerning this clonotype itself: Its ends do not fully match the called genes, so a read error is possible. The V call is TRBV28, the J call TRBJ2-3; 7 nucleotides match TRBD2. Germline V gene sequence: CDR1 MDHEN, CDR2 SYDVKM. There are 15 residues in the CDR3. The CDR3 sequence is CASSLSDGRTDTQYF. CDR3 coding DNA: TGTGCCAGCAGCTTATCGGACGGGAGGACAGATACGCAGTATTTT.

In this sample, this clonotype turned up many times. The CDR3 protein is CASSEQQGIHEQFF. The DNA of the CDR3 is TGTGCCAGCAGCGAGCAACAGGGGATCCATGAGCAGTTCTTC. The chain links TRBV7-2 to TRBJ2-1, with TRBD1 identical over 7 bases. The CDR3 has 14 residues. CDR1 is SGHTA, CDR2 FQGNSA, per germline. V gave up 5 bases and J gave up 8 bases; unmatched junction bases: 9.

A word on this clonotype: Possible read error: a much larger clone is one base away. No conserved phenylalanine or tryptophan is present at the end of the CDR3, so a read error is the likely explanation. The CDR3 DNA reads TGTGCCAGCAGCGAAGAGGGTAGGGGATACACCGGGGAGCTGTTTCTT. It specifies CASSEEGRGYTGELFL. The chain combines TRBV12-3 or TRBV12-4 with TRBJ2-2; D possibly uses TRBD1 or TRBD2 (5 bases each). Trimming removed 6 bases from V and 3 bases from J, with 17 bases in between. The CDR3 length is 16 residues.

This clonotype came up many times. Here the CDR3 reads CASSLGDRGNNEQFF. CDR3 sequence (DNA): TGTGCCAGCAGTTTGGGGGACAGGGGAAACAATGAGCAGTTCTTC. The chain joins TRBV28 to TRBJ2-1, with 10 bases aligning to TRBD1. Germline-derived CDR1 and CDR2 are MDHEN and SYDVKM. J lost 5 bases, V lost 3 bases, and 4 bases had no gene match. The CDR3 sequence is 15 residues long.

CDR3 region: CSARRQGSSTDTQYF. CDR3 in DNA: TGCAGTGCTAGAAGACAGGGTAGTAGCACAGATACGCAGTATTTT. V usage is TRBV20-1 and J usage is TRBJ2-3; 7 nucleotides match TRBD1. Germline CDR1 and CDR2: DFQATT and SNEGSKA (reference sequence). V shed 2 bases, J shed 0 bases, and the junction held 5 bases outside the gene matches. The CDR3 is made up of 15 amino acids.

This clonotype was seen many times. The J gene is TRBJ1-2, the V gene TRBV24-1; D perhaps matches TRBD1 (6 bases). CDR1 and CDR2 (germline): KGHDR, SFDVKD. The CDR3 has 15 residues. Trimming pared 4 bases from V and 3 bases from J, leaving 14 bases between. The CDR3 here is CATSDPTNRDYGYTF. CDR3 in DNA: TGTGCCACCAGTGACCCGACAAACAGGGACTATGGCTACACCTTC.

This clonotype was observed a handful of times. The DNA of the CDR3 is TGTGCCAGCGGAGTGTCGAGGGGGGAGCCCCAGCATTTT. Residues: CASGVSRGEPQHF. The V gene is TRBV2, the J gene TRBJ1-5, with D possibly TRBD1 on 6 matching bases. The CDR3 is 13 amino acids. Trimming removed 8 bases from V and 8 bases from J, with 16 bases in between. The germline gives CDR1 SNHLY, CDR2 FYNNEI.

This clonotype was picked up a small number of times. The V call is TRBV6-5, the J call TRBJ1-6; tentatively, D is TRBD1 (6 bases). The length of the CDR3 is 17 residues. CDR1 is MNHEY, CDR2 SVGAGI, per germline. Trimming left V 2 bases short and J 7 bases short, with 18 bases between. CDR3 nucleotides: TGTGCCAGCAGTTACCGGAACAGGGTGAGCGGGAATTCACCCCTCCACTTT. This codes for CASSYRNRVSGNSPLHF.

The chain recombines TRBV6-1 with TRBJ2-5; 8 bases map to TRBD1. Looked up from germline, CDR1 is MNHNS and CDR2 is SASEGT. J gave up 4 bases and V 6 bases, and 4 bases lay outside the gene matches. This CDR3 spans 13 amino acids. The CDR3 spells CASSQQGGETQYF. CDR3 DNA: TGTGCCAGCAGCCAACAGGGGGGAGAGACCCAGTACTTC.